This is a list of T cell receptor beta chains from one sample in a study of T-cell memory formation after mild COVID-19. TCRdb re-derived calls from the 5' RACE reads in MiXCR, one entry per CDR3 protein. The table has about 400,000 distinct CDR3 sequences, roughly 17% seen once. Material for sequencing was PBMCs or a T cell subset sorted from them (not recorded which). The source of these receptors is a man aged 18 to 29 who had mild COVID-19 (a few samples of this study predate the infection). Cell type and time point are not known. The CDR3 runs from the conserved cysteine through the conserved F or W. The D gene is left open where the match is weak. Some rows mark clone size as missing; the rest say once, few, many or name a class of expanded clone.

j_call clone_size v_call d_call cdr3_aa cdr3_nt
TRBJ2-5 . TRBV12-3/TRBV12-4 TRBD2 CASSFYLAGGEGTQYF TGTGCCAGCAGTTTTTACCTAGCGGGGGGAGAAGGGACCCAGTACTTC
TRBJ2-6 . TRBV7-3 . CASSASGDNVLTF TGTGCCAGCAGCGCATCTGGGGACAACGTCCTGACTTTC
TRBJ2-3 few TRBV25-1 . CASSEGRVYVSDTQYF TGTGCCAGCAGTGAAGGCAGGGTCTATGTGTCAGATACGCAGTATTTT
TRBJ1-6 . TRBV14 . CASSLREGYSYNSPLHF TGTGCCAGCAGCCTGCGGGAAGGCTACTCCTATAATTCACCCCTCCACTTT
TRBJ2-2 once TRBV5-1 . CASSLSGGRRWELFF TGCGCCAGCAGCTTGTCTGGGGGTCGCCGGTGGGAGCTGTTTTTT
TRBJ1-1 many TRBV12-3/TRBV12-4 . CASSFSGGEAFF TGTGCCAGCAGTTTTTCGGGGGGAGAGGCTTTCTTT
TRBJ1-1 . TRBV4-2 . CASSQDTRGMNTEAFF TGTGCCAGCAGCCAAGATACTAGGGGGATGAACACTGAAGCTTTCTTT
TRBJ2-5 few TRBV6-2/TRBV6-3 TRBD1 CASSPFGTGPETQYF TGTGCCAGCAGCCCGTTCGGGACAGGGCCAGAGACCCAGTACTTC
TRBJ1-5 . TRBV6-1 TRBD1 CASKRQGNQPQHF TGTGCCAGCAAGAGACAGGGGAATCAGCCCCAGCATTTT
TRBJ2-5 . TRBV15 TRBD2 CATSTAGGGETQYF TGTGCCACCAGCACTGCGGGGGGAGGGGAGACCCAGTACTTC
TRBJ1-2 . TRBV12-3/TRBV12-4 . CASSWLRGYTF TGTGCCAGCAGTTGGCTTCGGGGCTACACCTTC
TRBJ1-4 . TRBV20-1 . CSAKERRAATNEKLFF TGCAGTGCTAAAGAAAGACGGGCAGCAACTAATGAAAAACTGTTTTTT
TRBJ2-2 . TRBV5-1 . CASSSLGHSDTGELFF TGCGCCAGCAGCTCTTTAGGACATAGTGACACCGGGGAGCTGTTTTTT
TRBJ2-7 few TRBV14 . CASSQARAYEQYF TGTGCCAGCAGCCAAGCCAGAGCCTACGAGCAGTACTTC
TRBJ1-1 . TRBV7-9 . CASGQNTEAFF TGTGCCAGCGGACAGAACACTGAAGCTTTCTTT
TRBJ1-6 . TRBV4-1 . CASSHLGQPDNSPLHF TGCGCCAGCAGCCACCTAGGACAGCCGGATAATTCACCCCTCCACTTT
TRBJ2-3 . TRBV7-9 TRBD2 CASRDSGGTDTQYF TGTGCCAGCAGAGATAGCGGGGGGACAGATACGCAGTATTTT
TRBJ1-2 once TRBV12-3/TRBV12-4 . CDSRKQGDNYGYTF TGTGACAGCAGAAAACAGGGAGATAACTATGGCTACACCTTC
TRBJ2-5 . TRBV6-2/TRBV6-3 TRBD2 CASSYAGGGETQYF TGTGCCAGCAGTTACGCGGGGGGCGGAGAGACCCAGTACTTC
TRBJ2-5 few TRBV5-1 . CASSTWGSVQETQYF TGCGCCAGCTCCACTTGGGGCAGCGTCCAAGAGACCCAGTACTTC
TRBJ2-5 . TRBV5-1 . CASSLTYMETQYF TGCGCCAGCAGCTTGACCTACATGGAGACCCAGTACTTC
TRBJ2-2 . TRBV4-3 TRBD2 CASSPHGGGPNTWELFF TGCGCCAGCAGCCCTCATGGCGGGGGGCCGAACACCTGGGAGCTGTTTTTT
TRBJ2-1 . TRBV15 TRBD2 CATSRGLQASGGEQFF TGTGCCACCAGCAGAGGGTTACAGGCGAGCGGGGGTGAGCAGTTCTTC
TRBJ1-2 once TRBV29-1 . CSVEDLSRGRGYTF TGCAGCGTTGAAGATCTTAGCAGGGGACGTGGCTACACCTTC
TRBJ1-2 few TRBV12-3/TRBV12-4 . CASSLVVPSYGYTF TGTGCCAGCAGTTTAGTCGTCCCCTCATATGGCTACACCTTC
TRBJ1-2 . TRBV7-3 . CASSSLGGTRVYGYTF TGTGCCAGCAGCTCCCTGGGGGGAACGAGAGTCTATGGCTACACCTTC
TRBJ2-3 few TRBV2 . CASSESGPDTQYF TGTGCCAGCAGTGAATCAGGGCCAGATACGCAGTATTTT
TRBJ1-1 few TRBV12-3/TRBV12-4 . CASSDTALGAFF TGTGCCAGCAGTGACACAGCGTTAGGAGCTTTCTTT
TRBJ1-3 . TRBV12-3/TRBV12-4 . CASSRDGSSGNTIYF TGTGCCAGCAGTCGCGACGGGAGCTCTGGAAACACCATATATTTT
TRBJ2-3 . TRBV7-9 . CASSLGTRATYF TGTGCCAGCAGCTTAGGGACAAGGGCGACGTATTTT
TRBJ2-3 few TRBV20-1 TRBD2 CSARDPPLAGGPGRNTQYF TGCAGTGCTAGAGATCCGCCTCTGGCGGGGGGGCCGGGTCGAAATACGCAGTATTTT
TRBJ1-4 . TRBV12-3/TRBV12-4 . CASSLAAGNEKLFF TGTGCCAGCAGTTTAGCGGCGGGGAATGAAAAACTGTTTTTT
TRBJ1-1 . TRBV6-6 . CATSGHLNTEAFF TGTGCCACCTCGGGGCATCTGAACACTGAAGCTTTCTTT
TRBJ1-1 . TRBV30 . CAWSSTEAFF TGTGCCTGGAGTTCCACTGAAGCTTTCTTT
TRBJ2-7 few TRBV6-2/TRBV6-3 . CASSYRVIDEQYF TGTGCCAGCAGTTACAGGGTAATCGACGAGCAGTACTTC
TRBJ1-2 . TRBV5-1 . CASSLLGAGNYGYTF TGCGCCAGCAGCTTGTTGGGGGCTGGGAACTATGGCTACACCTTC
TRBJ1-5 . TRBV20-1 . CSARASGNQPQHF TGCAGTGCTAGAGCGTCGGGGAATCAGCCCCAGCATTTT
TRBJ1-1 many TRBV6-5 . CASSYSQNTEAFF TGTGCCAGCAGTTACTCACAGAACACTGAAGCTTTCTTT
TRBJ2-3 . TRBV5-1 TRBD2 CASSLGLAGDLTDTQYF TGCGCCAGCAGCTTGGGTCTAGCGGGGGACCTCACAGATACGCAGTATTTT
TRBJ2-1 . TRBV7-2 TRBD2 CASSWGAGRFYNEQFF TGTGCCAGCAGCTGGGGAGCGGGGCGGTTCTACAATGAGCAGTTCTTC
TRBJ1-4 . TRBV5-1 . CASSLSGGKQSEKLFF TGCGCCAGCAGCTTAAGTGGGGGGAAGCAGTCGGAAAAACTGTTTTTT
TRBJ2-2 . TRBV7-8 . CASSLRVVGELFF TGTGCCAGCAGCTTAAGGGTAGTCGGGGAGCTGTTTTTT
TRBJ2-6 . TRBV12-3/TRBV12-4 TRBD2 CASTAKRGSGANVLTF TGTGCCAGCACCGCCAAGCGGGGGTCTGGGGCCAACGTCCTGACTTTC
TRBJ1-1 few TRBV9 TRBD1 CASSVDRESMNTEAFF TGTGCCAGCAGCGTGGACAGGGAGAGTATGAACACTGAAGCTTTCTTT
TRBJ2-3 . TRBV19 TRBD1 CASTPTGGLNTQYF TGTGCCAGTACCCCGACAGGGGGCTTAAATACGCAGTATTTT